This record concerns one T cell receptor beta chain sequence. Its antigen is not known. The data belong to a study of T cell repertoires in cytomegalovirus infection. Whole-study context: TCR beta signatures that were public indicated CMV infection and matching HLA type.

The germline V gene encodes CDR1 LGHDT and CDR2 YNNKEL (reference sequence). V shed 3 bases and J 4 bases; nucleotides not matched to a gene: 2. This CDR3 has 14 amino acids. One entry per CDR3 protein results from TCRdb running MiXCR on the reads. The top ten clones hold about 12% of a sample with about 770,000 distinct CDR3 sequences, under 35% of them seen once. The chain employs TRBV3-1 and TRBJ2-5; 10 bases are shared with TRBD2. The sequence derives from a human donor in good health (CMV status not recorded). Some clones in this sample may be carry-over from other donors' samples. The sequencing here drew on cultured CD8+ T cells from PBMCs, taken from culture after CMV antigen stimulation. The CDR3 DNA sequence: TGTGCCAGCAGCCATCCTAGCGGGGGAGAGACCCAGTACTTC. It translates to CASSHPSGGETQYF.